The T cell receptor (beta chain) described here comes from a study of shared clonotypes between healthy human individuals. Only in-frame clones appear in the TCRdb table, and some are missing; sequencing was by immunoSEQ multiplex PCR. The sample has roughly 600,000 clones, about 98% seen once; the top ten hold less than 0.35%. Cells designated naive CD8 were CD45RO-negative and were positively selected for CCR7, with terminally differentiated effector memory CD45RA+ cells excluded. The sample was naive CD8+ T cells sorted from blood. This clonotype originated in a man aged 30 to 39 in good health.

The CDR3 DNA follows: TGTGCCAGCAGCCCCTTGGACAGGGGGAATGAGCAGTTCTTC. Amino acids: CASSPLDRGNEQFF. The chain uses TRBV7-9 and TRBJ2-1; the match to TRBD1 covers 10 bases. The J segment lost 7 bases and the V segment lost 5 bases, leaving 5 bases of the junction unmatched. This CDR3 is 14 amino acids long. CDR1 is SEHNR, CDR2 FQNEAQ, per germline (reference sequence).